This T cell receptor beta chain originates from a study of OX40 agonist ivuxolimab in advanced cancers. Study-level background: Partial responses were recorded for three patients, including one with hepatocellular carcinoma and two with cutaneous melanoma. Whole-study findings and limits: More expanded clones were found, on average, in CD8+ than in CD4+ T cells. Which antigen the expanded peripheral T cells recognized is unknown.

On this clone itself: The antigen is undetermined.

Assay used: immunoSEQ multiplex PCR; TCRdb lists only in-frame clones, some missing. The repertoire consists of more than 60,000 clones, with 80% to 90% occurring once and the leading ten covering approximately 4%. V gave up 6 bases and J gave up 8 bases, with 16 bases separating them. The CDR3 has 13 residues. Germline V gene data show CDR1 as ENHRY and CDR2 as SYGVKD. The source of this sequence is an adult with an advanced solid tumor such as melanoma, head and neck, liver or kidney cancer. The chain carries TRBV10-3 and TRBJ1-2; weak D call: TRBD1 (6 bases). The input for sequencing was CD4+ or CD8+ T cells sorted from blood, taken in a trial of the OX40 agonist ivuxolimab. The CDR3 protein is CAIRQGAGEGYTF. CDR3 nucleotide sequence: TGTGCCATCAGACAGGGTGCGGGGGAAGGCTACACCTTC.